This TCR beta chain was sequenced during a study of T cell responses to AZD1222 COVID-19 vaccine. In germline, CDR1 is LNHDA, CDR2 SQIVND (reference sequence). This CDR3 is 16 amino acids long. V was clipped by 5 bases and J by 0 bases, with 13 bases between them. Repertoires were generated with immunoSEQ multiplex PCR, while TCRdb's copy carries only in-frame clones and drops some. The sample has around 69,000 clones; around nine tenths are singletons. Sample share makes this clone medium-sized (0.01 to 0.1%). This material consisted of peripheral blood, taken on day 0 of AZD1222 vaccination. The chain uses TRBV19 and TRBJ1-4, with D possibly being TRBD1 (6 bases). The TCR comes from an adult in good health. The CDR3 sequence is CASSSGQLATNEKLFF. CDR3 bases: TGTGCCAGTAGTTCCGGACAGCTTGCAACTAATGAAAAACTGTTTTTT.